The 31 T cell receptor beta chains below were found in one sample sequenced in a study of T cell changes during pregnancy in multiple sclerosis. Sequencing used immunoSEQ multiplex PCR; TCRdb keeps in-frame clones, though not all of them. Of 40,000 to 45,000 clones in the sample, 92% were seen once. This specimen was CD4+ T cells from peripheral blood mononuclear cells, taken in the third trimester of pregnancy. The receptors come from a female donor with multiple sclerosis, enrolled in a pregnancy study.

V usage is TRBV14 and J usage is TRBJ1-5; tentative D call: TRBD1 (6 bases). Trimming took 4 bases from V and 1 from J, leaving 14 bases between them. This CDR3 contains 16 residues. Germline assignment: CDR1 SGHDN and CDR2 FVKESK. The CDR3 protein is CASSPRDTGSNQPQHF. The CDR3 bases are TGTGCCAGCAGCCCTAGGGATACAGGGAGCAATCAGCCCCAGCATTTT.

The V gene is TRBV9, the J gene TRBJ1-1, with 7 bases that match TRBD1. The CDR3 runs 15 residues. Germline V gene lookup returns CDR1 SGDLS and CDR2 YYNGEE. The V segment lost 4 bases and the J segment 0 bases; nucleotides outside the gene matches: 6. The CDR3 reads CASSTGVLMNTEAFF. DNA for the CDR3: TGTGCCAGCAGCACAGGGGTCCTCATGAACACTGAAGCTTTCTTT.

CDR3 coding DNA: TGTGCCAGCAGCTTAATGGGACTAGCGGGAGTTACAGATACGCAGTATTTT. As protein: CASSLMGLAGVTDTQYF. The rearrangement uses TRBV7-2 and TRBJ2-3; 14 bases agree with TRBD2. With 2 bases clipped from V and 3 bases from J, the junction kept 4 bases outside the gene matches. CDR1 SGHTA and CDR2 FQGNSA come from the germline V gene. This CDR3 region has 17 residues.

The V and J genes are TRBV4-2 and TRBJ2-7; 14 bases are shared with TRBD2. Trimming removed 3 bases from V and 3 bases from J; junction bases left unmatched: 1. Germline values: CDR1 LGHNA, CDR2 YNFKEQ. The CDR3 spans 15 residues. CDR3 bases: TGTGCCAGCAGCCACGGGACTAGCGGGAGCTACGAGCAGTACTTC. It translates to CASSHGTSGSYEQYF.

The chain combines TRBV7-8 with TRBJ1-6; 8 bases fit TRBD1. V lost 5 bases, J lost 7 bases, and 13 bases stayed unmatched. CDR1 is SGHVS, CDR2 FQNEAQ, per germline. This CDR3 region has 17 residues. CDR3: CASSPTDRAGRNSPLHF. As DNA, the CDR3 is TGTGCCAGCAGCCCGACGGACAGGGCAGGTCGGAATTCACCCCTCCACTTT. The variable domain in full, completed from reference TRBV7-8 and TRBJ1-6, reads GAGVSQSPRYKVAKRGQDVALRCDPISGHVSLFWYQQALGQGPEFLTYFQNEAQLDKSGLPSDRFFAERPEGSVSTLKIQRTQQEDSAVYLCASSPTDRAGRNSPLHFGNGTRLTVT.

This clone occurred once. V and J are TRBV7-3 and TRBJ2-1, with TRBD2 matching over 13 bases. The CDR3 loop spans 15 amino acids. Germline V gene lookup returns CDR1 SGHTA and CDR2 FQGTGA. The trim removed 6 bases at V and 9 bases at J, leaving 8 bases unmatched. The CDR3 loop reads CASSRTSGGLGEQFF. Here the CDR3 DNA reads TGTGCCAGCAGTAGGACTAGCGGGGGCCTGGGTGAGCAGTTCTTC.

The V gene is TRBV4-2, the J gene TRBJ2-7, with a possible D match to TRBD1 (6 bases). Trimming took 6 bases from V and 3 from J, leaving 18 bases between them. This CDR3 has 15 residues. Germline-derived CDR1 and CDR2 are LGHNA and YNFKEQ. CDR3: CASRLTQGPDYEQYF. DNA of the CDR3: TGTGCCAGCAGACTCACCCAGGGGCCAGACTACGAGCAGTACTTC.

The J gene is TRBJ2-1, the V gene TRBV28; TRBD1 matches at 8 bases. V trimming: 7 bases; J trimming: 4 bases; junction bases outside the gene matches: 18. This CDR3 spans 18 amino acids. Looked up from germline, CDR1 is MDHEN and CDR2 is SYDVKM. The CDR3 sequence: CASTNPGQATHIYNEQFF. As DNA, the CDR3 is TGTGCCAGCACCAACCCGGGACAGGCCACCCACATTTACAATGAGCAGTTCTTC.

The rearrangement joins TRBV6-5 to TRBJ2-5; a weak D match, TRBD2 (6 bases). The CDR3 covers 12 residues. The V end lost 10 bases, the J end lost 5 bases, and 14 bases lay between the germline ends. Germline values: CDR1 MNHEY, CDR2 SVGAGI. The CDR3, as DNA: TGTGCCACTTCTACGGGAGTGGAGACCCAGTACTTC. Translated, it gives CATSTGVETQYF.

The chain links TRBV7-3 to TRBJ2-5, with D possibly being TRBD2 (5 bases). Trimming removed 1 base from V and 2 bases from J, with 11 bases in between. The germline CDR1 and CDR2 sequences are SGHTA and FQGTGA. This CDR3 region has 15 residues. The CDR3 bases are TGTGCCAGCAGCTTAAGCTCTAGCCGGCAAGAGACCCAGTACTTC. This gives the protein CASSLSSSRQETQYF.

This clone was counted once. V gene TRBV28 combines with J gene TRBJ1-4; 7 bases match TRBD1. The germline V gene has CDR1 MDHEN and CDR2 SYDVKM. The V segment lost 2 bases and the J segment 7 bases; nucleotides outside the gene matches: 7. CDR3 length: 15 residues. CDR3 sequence: CASSLGSGGSEKLFF. CDR3 nucleotides: TGTGCCAGCAGTTTAGGTTCAGGGGGTTCTGAAAAACTGTTTTTT.

Here the CDR3 reads CASRVTGIAGGKYF. The CDR3 DNA follows: TGTGCCAGCAGAGTGACGGGGATAGCGGGGGGGAAGTACTTC. V gene TRBV2 combines with J gene TRBJ2-7; TRBD2 matches at 11 bases. The V segment lost 6 bases and the J segment 11 bases; nucleotides outside the gene matches: 12. CDR1 and CDR2 from the germline V gene are SNHLY and FYNNEI. The CDR3 runs 14 residues. The whole variable domain, remainder taken from reference TRBV2 and TRBJ2-7, is EPEVTQTPSHQVTQMGQEVILRCVPISNHLYFYWYRQILGQKVEFLVSFYNNEISEKSEIFDDQFSVERPDGSNFTLKIRSTKLEDSAMYFCASRVTGIAGGKYFGPGTRLTVT.

This chain joins TRBV19 and TRBJ2-3, with D possibly being TRBD1 (6 bases). This CDR3 comprises 15 residues. Germline lookup yields CDR1 LNHDA and CDR2 SQIVND (reference sequence). V was trimmed by 5 bases and J by 3 bases, leaving 15 bases between them. DNA for the CDR3: TGTGCCAGTAGTGACCCTTTTAGGGGGACAGATACGCAGTATTTT. Translating it yields CASSDPFRGTDTQYF.

CDR3 protein: CASSASGGPQETQYF. As DNA, the CDR3 is TGTGCCAGCAGCGCCAGCGGCGGGCCCCAAGAGACCCAGTACTTC. The chain employs TRBV9 and TRBJ2-5; a weak D match, TRBD2 (5 bases). This CDR3 has 15 residues. CDR1 and CDR2 from the germline V gene are SGDLS and YYNGEE. Trimming took 3 bases from V and 1 from J, leaving 13 bases between them.

DNA of the CDR3: TGTGCTAGTGCCACACAGATTAACACCGGGGAGCTGTTTTTT. Translation gives CASATQINTGELFF. The rearrangement links TRBV12-5 to TRBJ2-2; no reliable D call. The CDR3 contains 14 residues. Germline V gives CDR1 LGHNT, CDR2 FRNRAP. The ends were cut back, 7 bases at V and 2 bases at J, with 11 bases in the middle.

This chain connects TRBV28 to TRBJ1-2, with 8 positions matching TRBD1. CDR1 is MDHEN, CDR2 SYDVKM, per germline. The CDR3 runs to 16 residues. V lost 4 bases and J lost 4; bases outside the gene matches: 11. CDR3 sequence: CASSSPTGGKSYGYTF. The CDR3 nucleotides are TGTGCCAGCAGTTCCCCAACAGGGGGGAAGAGCTATGGCTACACCTTC.

The chain recombines TRBV11-3 with TRBJ2-7, with D possibly TRBD1 on 5 matching bases. This CDR3 is 16 amino acids long. The germline CDR1 and CDR2 sequences are SGHNT and YENEEA. V gave up 0 bases and J gave up 2 bases, with 14 bases separating them. CDR3 sequence (DNA): TGTGCCAGCAGCTTAGATCACAAAGGGGAAGCCTACGAGCAGTACTTC. Its translation is CASSLDHKGEAYEQYF.

This rearrangement joins TRBV7-3 to TRBJ2-3; D remains unclear. Germline V gives CDR1 SGHTA, CDR2 FQGTGA. This CDR3 spans 12 amino acids. The germline V and J ends were trimmed by 4 bases and 1 base, with 3 bases remaining between them. The CDR3 reads CASSSGTDTQYF. CDR3 coding DNA: TGTGCCAGCAGCTCAGGCACAGATACGCAGTATTTT.

The chain has TRBV7-2 and TRBJ2-2, with 8 bases that match TRBD1. CDR3 length: 15 amino acids. Germline-derived CDR1 and CDR2 are SGHTA and FQGNSA. With 4 bases clipped from V and 5 bases from J, the junction kept 6 bases outside the gene matches. CDR3 sequence: CASSSGQGGTGELFF. Written as DNA, the CDR3 is TGTGCCAGCAGCTCCGGACAGGGTGGGACCGGGGAGCTGTTTTTT. Drawing the rest from reference TRBV7-2 and TRBJ2-2, the complete variable domain is GAGVSQSPSNKVTEKGKDVELRCDPISGHTALYWYRQSLGQGLEFLIYFQGNSAPDKSGLPSDRFSAERTGGSVSTLTIQRTQQEDSAVYLCASSSGQGGTGELFFGEGSRLTVL.

This rearrangement joins TRBV29-1 to TRBJ2-1, with 9 bases aligning to TRBD2. Germline CDR1 reads SQVTM; CDR2 reads ANQGSEA. V trimming: 4 bases; J trimming: 15 bases; junction bases outside the gene matches: 4. The CDR3 length is 10 residues. CDR3 in amino acids: CSVGGTSLFF. DNA of the CDR3: TGCAGCGTTGGCGGGACTAGCCTGTTCTTC.

The J gene is TRBJ2-7, the V gene TRBV5-6; TRBD1 matches 7 bases. Germline trimming cut 1 base from V and 11 bases from J; bases unmatched to any gene: 21. The CDR3 covers 17 residues. Germline V lookup: CDR1 SGHDT, CDR2 YYEEEE. The CDR3 is CASSLRSGQVFSSSEYF. The CDR3, as DNA: TGTGCCAGCAGCTTGAGATCTGGACAGGTCTTTTCGTCTAGTGAGTACTTC.

This clone was seen only once. The chain's CDR3 is CASSPGQGSGTEAFF. CDR3 DNA: TGTGCCAGCAGCCCTGGACAGGGTTCAGGCACTGAAGCTTTCTTT. The J gene is TRBJ1-1, the V gene TRBV7-3; TRBD1 matches 8 bases. In germline, CDR1 is SGHTA, CDR2 FQGTGA. V trimming: 5 bases; J trimming: 4 bases; junction bases outside the gene matches: 9. The CDR3 has 15 residues.

The V gene is TRBV15, the J gene TRBJ2-3, with a possible D match to TRBD2 (7 bases). The length of the CDR3 is 14 residues. CDR1 and CDR2 from the germline V gene are LNHNV and YYDKDF (reference sequence). The V end was cut by 5 bases, the J end by 3 bases, with 12 bases between. CDR3 amino acids: CATSLQGGTDTQYF. DNA for the CDR3: TGTGCCACCAGCCTACAGGGAGGGACAGATACGCAGTATTTT.

The chain joins TRBV4-2 to TRBJ2-5; D is uncertain. Germline loops: CDR1 LGHNA, CDR2 YNFKEQ. CDR3 length equals 15 residues. Trimming shortened V by 7 bases and J by 2 bases, and 17 bases separated the two germline ends. The chain's CDR3 is CASKIKVGVQETQYF. In DNA, the CDR3 is TGTGCCAGCAAAATAAAGGTTGGAGTTCAAGAGACCCAGTACTTC.

V and J are TRBV19 and TRBJ1-2; D unresolved. The CDR3 contains 15 residues. V was shortened by 7 bases and J by 2 bases, with 17 bases between the two germline ends. Per germline, CDR1 LNHDA and CDR2 SQIVND (reference sequence). CDR3 loop: CASTMWTSRNYGYTF. The CDR3 DNA reads TGTGCCAGTACAATGTGGACTTCGAGAAACTATGGCTACACCTTC.

The chain couples TRBV19 to TRBJ1-1; possible D gene TRBD1, 5 bases. Trimming pared 8 bases from V and 8 bases from J, leaving 18 bases between. The CDR3 is 13 residues long. Germline V gives CDR1 LNHDA, CDR2 SQIVND (reference sequence). In nucleotides, the CDR3 is TGTGCCAGTCGGACCGAAAGGGGCGCCGAAGCTTTCTTT. It codes for CASRTERGAEAFF.

The CDR3 sequence is CASSEGAGSEETQYF. Written as DNA, the CDR3 is TGTGCCAGCAGTGAAGGGGCGGGTAGCGAGGAGACCCAGTACTTC. The chain employs TRBV2 and TRBJ2-5; D is perhaps TRBD2 (5 bases). The V gene's germline CDR1 is SNHLY and CDR2 FYNNEI. The CDR3 consists of 15 residues. Trimming stripped 1 base from V and 5 bases from J, with 14 bases between. The entire variable domain, with the rest obtained from reference TRBV2 and TRBJ2-5, is as follows: EPEVTQTPSHQVTQMGQEVILRCVPISNHLYFYWYRQILGQKVEFLVSFYNNEISEKSEIFDDQFSVERPDGSNFTLKIRSTKLEDSAMYFCASSEGAGSEETQYFGPGTRLLVL.

This clone was seen a single time. This sequence joins TRBV19 and TRBJ2-4; D unclear. CDR1 and CDR2 (germline): LNHDA, SQIVND (reference sequence). The CDR3 runs to 18 residues. Trimming left V 3 bases short and J 1 base short, with 19 bases between. CDR3: CASSIRGTSINAKNIQYF. The CDR3 region has the DNA TGTGCCAGTAGTATTAGAGGTACTTCCATTAACGCCAAAAACATTCAGTACTTC.

The rearrangement links TRBV2 to TRBJ2-7; 8 nucleotides line up with TRBD1. The CDR3 spans 12 residues. CDR1 is SNHLY and CDR2 is FYNNEI in the germline V gene. V shed 6 bases, J shed 6 bases, and the junction held 4 bases outside the gene matches. The CDR3 DNA sequence: TGTGCCAGCAGCCCTGACAGGGGCGAGCAGTACTTC. Protein: CASSPDRGEQYF.

The chain carries TRBV19 and TRBJ2-1; D is possibly TRBD1 (6 bases). This CDR3 is 14 amino acids long. Trimming pared 6 bases from V and 10 bases from J, leaving 19 bases between. CDR1 LNHDA and CDR2 SQIVND come from the germline V gene (reference sequence). CDR3: CASSPDGGLFEQFF. The CDR3 DNA reads TGTGCCAGTAGCCCAGATGGGGGCCTGTTCGAGCAGTTCTTC.

The chain joins TRBV28 to TRBJ1-1; 9 bases agree with TRBD1. With 6 bases clipped from V and 5 bases from J, the junction kept 10 bases outside the gene matches. The CDR3 spans 15 residues. Germline CDR1 and CDR2: MDHEN and SYDVKM. For the CDR3, the DNA is TGTGCCAGCAGACAACCGGGACAGGGAGAGACTGAAGCTTTCTTT. It translates to CASRQPGQGETEAFF.